One sample yielded the 20 T cell receptor beta chains listed below, sequenced in a study. TCRdb itself ran the 5' RACE reads through MiXCR, one entry per CDR3 protein. Among roughly 40,000 distinct CDR3 sequences listed, 18% were seen once. Input material: naive CD4+ T cells sorted from a lymph node. Indicated subset: naive CD4+ T cells, CD4+CD45RA+CD25-. The receptors were sampled from a female donor with breast cancer.

This CDR3 is CATSRPPAQETQYF. The CDR3 DNA reads as TGTGCCACCAGCAGACCCCCCGCACAAGAGACCCAGTACTTC. The chain combines TRBV15 with TRBJ2-5; D ambiguous. CDR1 and CDR2 from the germline V gene are LNHNV and YYDKDF (reference sequence). The CDR3 runs to 14 residues. Trimming shortened V by 2 bases and J by 2 bases, and 9 bases separated the two germline ends.

This clonotype was seen a handful of times. V and J are TRBV7-6 and TRBJ2-1; TRBD2 agrees at 8 bases. The V and J ends lost 0 bases and 4 bases, in that order; junction bases with no gene match: 14. The germline V gene encodes CDR1 SGHVS and CDR2 FNYEAQ. This CDR3 is built from 19 residues. CDR3 DNA: TGTGCCAGCAGCTTAGCGACACCGGGACTAGTGGGAGGGTACAATGAGCAGTTCTTC. Its protein is CASSLATPGLVGGYNEQFF.

Judged by abundance, this clonotype is medium-sized. The V and J genes are TRBV5-6 and TRBJ1-2; D is ambiguous. V lost 4 bases to trimming and J lost 4 bases, with 14 bases between them. CDR3 length: 14 amino acids. Germline V gene sequence: CDR1 SGHDT, CDR2 YYEEEE. The CDR3: CASSGLGSSYGYTF. The CDR3 DNA reads as TGTGCCAGCAGCGGGTTGGGTTCCAGCTATGGCTACACCTTC.

The table lists this clonotype with many counts. The chain has TRBV7-2 and TRBJ2-7; 8 nucleotides match TRBD2. Trimming removed 3 bases from V and 7 bases from J; junction bases left unmatched: 17. The CDR3 is 17 amino acids. Germline V gene lookup returns CDR1 SGHTA and CDR2 FQGNSA. CDR3 DNA sequence: TGTGCCAGCAGCTTGATTCCCAGCGGGAGAAAGACGGGAGAGCAGTACTTC. It translates to CASSLIPSGRKTGEQYF.

The genes are TRBV11-1 and TRBJ2-7, with 9 bases fitting TRBD2. V lost 5 bases, J lost 0 bases, and 5 bases stayed unmatched. The CDR3 loop spans 15 amino acids. Per the germline V gene, CDR1 is SGHAT and CDR2 is FQDESV (reference sequence). CDR3: CASSPQRGVSYEQYF. The CDR3 nucleotides are TGTGCCAGCAGCCCCCAGCGGGGGGTCTCCTACGAGCAGTACTTC.

V gene TRBV5-6 combines with J gene TRBJ2-1, with TRBD1 matching 7 bases. The germline gives CDR1 SGHDT, CDR2 YYEEEE. This CDR3 is 16 amino acids long. V lost 6 bases, J lost 1 base, and 10 bases stayed unmatched. CDR3 sequence: CASNLGQTRSYNEQFF. CDR3 bases: TGTGCCAGCAACCTGGGACAGACCCGATCCTACAATGAGCAGTTCTTC. The full variable domain, with the rest looked up from reference TRBV5-6 and TRBJ2-1, is DAGVTQSPTHLIKTRGQQVTLRCSPKSGHDTVSWYQQALGQGPQFIFQYYEEEERQRGNFPDRFSGHQFPNYSSELNVNALLLGDSALYLCASNLGQTRSYNEQFFGPGTRLTVL.

The sample holds a few counts of this clonotype. V usage is TRBV12-3 or TRBV12-4 and J usage is TRBJ2-1, with 10 bases fitting TRBD1. The CDR3 spans 15 residues. V gave up 5 bases and J gave up 9 bases; unmatched junction bases: 10. The DNA of the CDR3 is TGTGCCAGCAGTCCCCTGGGACAGGGGATAGGTGAGCAGTTCTTC. Protein: CASSPLGQGIGEQFF.

This clonotype came up many times. V gene TRBV7-2 combines with J gene TRBJ1-5; 8 bases map to TRBD1. The CDR3 has 13 amino acids. CDR1 is SGHTA and CDR2 is FQGNSA in the germline V gene. V shed 7 bases and J 5 bases; nucleotides not matched to a gene: 4. In DNA, the CDR3 is TGTGCCAGCAACCCGGACAGGGATCAGCCCCAGCATTTT. Its translation is CASNPDRDQPQHF.

The rearrangement joins TRBV7-9 to TRBJ2-3; D is unclear. Germline lookup yields CDR1 SEHNR and CDR2 FQNEAQ (reference sequence). V lost 6 bases and J 0 bases, leaving 10 bases between the germline ends. This CDR3 is 14 amino acids long. CDR3 sequence: CASSAGTSTDTQYF. DNA for the CDR3: TGTGCCAGCAGTGCCGGAACTAGCACAGATACGCAGTATTTT.

In this sample, this clonotype turned up many times. The chain couples TRBV28 to TRBJ2-7; TRBD1 agrees at 11 bases. V lost 5 bases, J lost 2 bases, and 5 bases stayed unmatched. CDR1 is MDHEN and CDR2 is SYDVKM in the germline V gene. The CDR3 extends over 15 amino acids. The CDR3 sequence: CASSDPGQGAYEQYF. CDR3 bases: TGTGCCAGCAGTGATCCGGGACAGGGGGCCTACGAGCAGTACTTC.

This chain connects TRBV30 to TRBJ1-2; no clear D. The CDR3 sequence is 13 residues long. CDR1 is GTSNPN and CDR2 is SVGIG in the germline V gene (reference sequence). Deletions cut 1 base from V and 1 base from J, with 7 bases between. In DNA form, the CDR3 reads TGTGCCTGGAGTGGGCTCCTTAACTATGGCTACACCTTC. Translating gives CAWSGLLNYGYTF.

The CDR3 DNA follows: TGTGCCAGCAGCACCTACCTTCAGGGGGCTAATGAGCAGTTCTTC. This sequence encodes CASSTYLQGANEQFF. This chain uses TRBV7-2 with TRBJ2-1, with 8 bases aligning to TRBD1. The length of the CDR3 is 15 residues. The germline V gene has CDR1 SGHTA and CDR2 FQGNSA. With V trimmed by 5 bases and J by 7 bases, 10 bases remained unmatched.

Remarks on this clonotype: It may be a read error: a sequence one base away is much more abundant. This chain uses TRBV6-5 with TRBJ2-7; D perhaps matches TRBD2 (5 bases). Germline values: CDR1 MNHEY, CDR2 SVGAGI. With 0 bases removed from V and 5 bases from J, the gap between germline ends came to 8 bases. The CDR3 consists of 13 residues. The CDR3 is CASSYSRGHEQYF. CDR3 bases: TGTGCCAGCAGTTACTCGAGAGGGCACGAGCAGTACTTC.

This clonotype has just a few counts. The chain employs TRBV5-1 and TRBJ1-3; no definite D call. This CDR3 is built from 14 residues. Trimming cost V 4 bases and J 3 bases, with 11 bases left between them. CDR1 and CDR2 (germline): SGHRS, YFSETQ. CDR3 in amino acids: CASSGGNDGNTIYF. The CDR3 coding sequence is TGCGCCAGCAGCGGCGGGAATGATGGAAACACCATATATTTT.

The chain carries TRBV7-8 and TRBJ1-4; D remains unclear. The germline V gene has CDR1 SGHVS and CDR2 FQNEAQ. The CDR3 runs 14 residues. Trimming cost V 5 bases and J 6 bases, with 13 bases left between them. The CDR3 coding sequence is TGTGCCAGCAGCCGGCGGTTCGTCGATGAAAAACTGTTTTTT. Its translation: CASSRRFVDEKLFF.

The table lists this clonotype with many counts. This chain joins TRBV4-3 and TRBJ2-3, with D hard to call. The CDR3 has 16 residues. Trimming cost V 1 base and J 0 bases, with 11 bases left between them. The germline gives CDR1 LGHNA, CDR2 YSLEER. The CDR3 protein is CASSQGAAPSTDTQYF. CDR3 in DNA: TGCGCCAGCAGCCAAGGTGCCGCGCCTAGCACAGATACGCAGTATTTT.

The gene calls are TRBV4-3 and TRBJ1-2; 9 bases line up with TRBD1. Germline CDR1 and CDR2: LGHNA and YSLEER. The CDR3 has 17 amino acids. Trimming at V came to 0 bases and at J to 4 bases, leaving 9 bases not matched to a gene. DNA of the CDR3: TGCGCCAGCAGCCAAGACCTGACAGGGGGTCAGAGCTATGGCTACACCTTC. Protein product: CASSQDLTGGQSYGYTF.

The rearrangement joins TRBV7-9 to TRBJ2-5, with TRBD1 as a possible D gene (5 bases). The germline CDR1 and CDR2 sequences are SEHNR and FQNEAQ (reference sequence). CDR3 length equals 16 residues. V was trimmed by 5 bases and J by 6 bases, leaving 22 bases between them. CDR3 nucleotide sequence: TGTGCCAGCAGCCAGCTCGGACACGTCCCCGGAAAGACCCAGTACTTC. As protein: CASSQLGHVPGKTQYF. The variable domain in full, with the rest retrieved from reference TRBV7-9 and TRBJ2-5, is DTGVSQNPRHKITKRGQNVTFRCDPISEHNRLYWYRQTLGQGPEFLTYFQNEAQLEKSRLLSDRFSAERPKGSFSTLEIQRTEQGDSAMYLCASSQLGHVPGKTQYFGPGTRLLVL.

At least ten counts were recorded for this clonotype. V is TRBV7-9 and J is TRBJ2-5, with 8 bases lining up with TRBD2. J was trimmed by 4 bases and V by 4 bases; bases with no gene match: 2. The CDR3 consists of 13 residues. The germline CDR1 and CDR2 sequences are SEHNR and FQNEAQ (reference sequence). The CDR3 sequence: CASSSAGGETQYF. CDR3 bases: TGTGCCAGCAGCTCGGCGGGGGGAGAGACCCAGTACTTC. The whole variable domain, remainder taken from reference TRBV7-9 and TRBJ2-5, is DTGVSQNPRHKITKRGQNVTFRCDPISEHNRLYWYRQTLGQGPEFLTYFQNEAQLEKSRLLSDRFSAERPKGSFSTLEIQRTEQGDSAMYLCASSSAGGETQYFGPGTRLLVL.

This clonotype was picked up many times. The chain recombines TRBV7-6 with TRBJ2-7; 7 bases line up with TRBD2. After removal of 5 bases from V and 2 bases from J, the junction contained 9 bases not matched to a gene. Germline-derived CDR1 and CDR2 are SGHVS and FNYEAQ. This CDR3 is 15 amino acids long. CDR3 nucleotide sequence: TGTGCCAGCAGCCGCCGGGCGGGAGACACCTACGAGCAGTACTTC. It yields the protein CASSRRAGDTYEQYF.